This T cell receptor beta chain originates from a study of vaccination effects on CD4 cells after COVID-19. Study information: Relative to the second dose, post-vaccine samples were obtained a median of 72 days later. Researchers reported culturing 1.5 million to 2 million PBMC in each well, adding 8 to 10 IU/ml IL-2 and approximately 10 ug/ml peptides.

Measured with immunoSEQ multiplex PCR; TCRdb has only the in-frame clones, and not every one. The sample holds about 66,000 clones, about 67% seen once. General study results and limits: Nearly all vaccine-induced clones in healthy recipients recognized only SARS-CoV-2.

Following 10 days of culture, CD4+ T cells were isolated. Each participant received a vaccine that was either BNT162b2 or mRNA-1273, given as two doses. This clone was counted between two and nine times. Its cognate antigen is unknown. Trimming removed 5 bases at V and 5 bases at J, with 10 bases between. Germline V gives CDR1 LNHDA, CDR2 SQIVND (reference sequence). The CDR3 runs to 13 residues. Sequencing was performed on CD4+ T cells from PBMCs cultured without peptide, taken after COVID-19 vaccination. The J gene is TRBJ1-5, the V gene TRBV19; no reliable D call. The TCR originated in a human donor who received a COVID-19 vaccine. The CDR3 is CASSFGRDQPQHF. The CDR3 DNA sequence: TGTGCCAGTAGTTTTGGAAGGGATCAGCCCCAGCATTTT.